The following is a TCR beta chain sequence with its context. The data were produced by immunoSEQ multiplex PCR, yet TCRdb's version contains in-frame clones alone and is incomplete. The sample records approximately 69,000 clones, about nine tenths being singletons. The sample is drawn from a study of control samples from healthy donors and cancer patients. Per the germline V gene, CDR1 is SGHTA and CDR2 is FQGNSA. After removal of 4 bases from V and 5 bases from J, the junction contained 7 bases not matched to a gene. The CDR3 consists of 15 residues. This sequence was found in a man aged 55 to 70 with colorectal cancer. The chain has TRBV7-2 and TRBJ1-2, with 10 positions matching TRBD1. Sequences were obtained from PBMCs. The CDR3 region has the DNA TGTGCCAGCAGCTCCCGACAGGGGGCGGGATATGGCTACACCTTC. It yields the protein CASSSRQGAGYGYTF.